This T cell receptor beta chain is from a study of blood T cell repertoires in COVID-19. About the research overall: COVID-19 samples, acute and convalescent, were from the United States, Italy and Spain. In each case, the material was cDNA or gDNA derived from T cells, B-cell-depleted T cells, or PBMCs.

Seattle-derived patients entered the study during active infection and were followed longitudinally. Here immunoSEQ multiplex PCR was the method, and the copy in TCRdb shows in-frame clones only, minus some. The data hold roughly 320,000 clones, with roughly nine tenths observed a single time. Sequencing was done on a sample of peripheral blood. The receptor was isolated from a woman in her twenties or thirties with COVID-19, enrolled during active disease.

The CDR3 DNA reads as TGCGCCAGCAGCTTGGATGCCAGACTAGCAACAGATACGCAGTATTTT. Its protein product is CASSLDARLATDTQYF. V gene TRBV5-1 combines with J gene TRBJ2-3; 7 nucleotides agree with TRBD2. V lost 0 bases to trimming and J lost 3 bases; unmatched junction nucleotides: 7. This CDR3 contains 16 residues. The germline CDR1 and CDR2 sequences are SGHRS and YFSETQ.